This T cell receptor (beta chain) was obtained from a study of blood T cells in healthy people across ages. Using a J-beta primer mix together with a sample-barcoded 5' primer, a second PCR was run for roughly 7 to 11 cycles. Each TCR beta cDNA got a 12-nucleotide random molecular identifier. TCRdb reprocessed the 5' RACE reads via MiXCR and lists one record per CDR3 protein. The data show about 1,400,000 distinct CDR3 sequences, roughly 64% seen once. The CDR3 spans 16 residues. V was cut by 3 bases and J by 3 bases, with 18 bases left in between. Germline CDR1 and CDR2: MNHNS and SASEGT. Notes on this clonotype: Antigen specificity is unknown.

The individuals who served as donors were healthy Caucasians living in Russia, aged roughly 6 to 90. Isolating PBMCs gave at least 6.5 million of these cells per sample. General study points: Diversity of TCR beta per million T cells declined in a roughly linear way with age.

The sample consisted of blood. V usage is TRBV6-1 and J usage is TRBJ2-7; D is unresolved. This sequence was found in a young man in good health. The CDR3 protein is CASSDSPFARSYEQYF. The CDR3 coding sequence is TGTGCCAGCAGTGACAGTCCATTTGCTCGTAGCTACGAGCAGTACTTC.